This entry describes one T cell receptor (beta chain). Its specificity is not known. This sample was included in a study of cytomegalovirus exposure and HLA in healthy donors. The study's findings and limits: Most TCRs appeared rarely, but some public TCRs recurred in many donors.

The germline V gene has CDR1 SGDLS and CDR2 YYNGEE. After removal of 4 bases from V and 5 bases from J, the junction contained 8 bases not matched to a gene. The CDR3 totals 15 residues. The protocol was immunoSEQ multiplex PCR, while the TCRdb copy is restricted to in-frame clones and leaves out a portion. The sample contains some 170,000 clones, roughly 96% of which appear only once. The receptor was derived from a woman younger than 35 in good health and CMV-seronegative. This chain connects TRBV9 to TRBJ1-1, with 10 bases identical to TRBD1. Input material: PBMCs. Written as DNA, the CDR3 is TGTGCCAGCAGCAACAGCGGACAGGGGGAGACTGAAGCTTTCTTT. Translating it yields CASSNSGQGETEAFF.